Each of the 19 T cell receptor beta chains below was sequenced from the same sample in a study of response to subunit inactivated influenza vaccine. TCRdb used MiXCR to reprocess the RT-PCR reads, holding one entry per CDR3 protein. The data show about 170,000 distinct CDR3 sequences, approximately 12% seen once. Separately, the same data were catalogued under a study of T cells expressing NK-cell markers. As that report states: Template switching by 5'RACE with UMIs generated the TCR beta cDNA.

Sequencing was performed on CD8+ T cells sorted from PBMCs, taken approximately 12 days after vaccination. The receptors derive from a man between 45 and 60 years old who received an inactivated influenza vaccine.

At least ten counts were recorded for this clonotype. The gene calls are TRBV7-6 and TRBJ2-2; D is unclear. The V end lost 1 base, the J end lost 2 bases, and 14 bases lay between the germline ends. Germline CDR1 and CDR2: SGHVS and FNYEAQ. The CDR3 loop spans 17 amino acids. The CDR3 reads CASSLGTVPFNTGELFF. CDR3 nucleotide sequence: TGTGCCAGCAGCTTAGGGACGGTCCCCTTTAACACCGGGGAGCTGTTTTTT.

This clonotype was seen more than once but under ten times. The rearrangement joins TRBV20-1 to TRBJ2-3; 7 bases agree with TRBD2. The CDR3 runs 16 residues. After removal of 6 bases from V and 0 bases from J, the junction contained 12 bases not matched to a gene. CDR1 is DFQATT, CDR2 SNEGSKA, per germline (reference sequence). The CDR3 is CSATPGLPSSTDTQYF. The CDR3 DNA is TGCAGTGCCACGCCGGGACTACCGTCTAGCACAGATACGCAGTATTTT.

The gene calls are TRBV12-3 or TRBV12-4 and TRBJ1-2; a weak D match, TRBD1 (5 bases). The CDR3 consists of 14 residues. Trimming left V 2 bases short and J 8 bases short, with 15 bases between. CDR3 region: CASSLISGGAGYTF. Written as DNA, the CDR3 is TGTGCCAGCAGTTTAATCAGTGGCGGGGCCGGCTACACCTTC.

This clonotype was recorded a few times. The rearrangement joins TRBV18 to TRBJ2-4, with 7 bases lining up with TRBD1. After removal of 2 bases from V and 0 bases from J, the junction contained 4 bases not matched to a gene. The CDR3 loop spans 16 amino acids. In germline, CDR1 is KGHSH, CDR2 LQKENI. CDR3 amino acids: CASSPRQGLAKNIQYF. The CDR3 DNA sequence: TGTGCCAGCTCACCAAGACAGGGATTAGCCAAAAACATTCAGTACTTC.

In this sample, this clonotype turned up many times. The rearrangement links TRBV12-3 or TRBV12-4 to TRBJ2-3, with 9 positions matching TRBD1. V lost 5 bases, J lost 2 bases, and 8 bases stayed unmatched. This CDR3 has 16 residues. CDR3 amino acids: CASSPPDRGLTDTQYF. As DNA, the CDR3 is TGTGCCAGCAGTCCCCCGGACAGGGGCCTCACAGATACGCAGTATTTT.

The chain is built from TRBV12-3 or TRBV12-4 and TRBJ2-3; no firm D call. CDR3 length: 14 amino acids. Trimming took 5 bases from V and 5 from J, leaving 14 bases between them. CDR3 nucleotide sequence: TGTGCCAGCAGTAGGAAAGCTCGGGTAGATACGCAGTATTTT. Translating it yields CASSRKARVDTQYF.

The rearrangement joins TRBV5-4 to TRBJ2-7; D is tentatively TRBD1 or TRBD2 (6 bases each). In germline, CDR1 is SGHNT, CDR2 YYREEE (reference sequence). V dropped 4 bases and J dropped 4 bases, with 12 bases sitting between them. The CDR3 covers 13 residues. The DNA for the CDR3 is TGTGCCAGCAGCCGCGGGACAACTTACGAGCAGTACTTC. Translated, it gives CASSRGTTYEQYF.

Turning to this clonotype: Its ends do not fully match the called genes, so a read error is possible. V and J are TRBV2 and TRBJ1-1, with D hard to call. CDR1 SNHLY and CDR2 FYNNEI come from the germline V gene. The CDR3 length is 12 residues. Here the CDR3 reads CASTPPNPEAFF. DNA for the CDR3: TGTGCCAGCACTCCTCCGAACCCTGAAGCTTTCTTT.

In this sample, this clonotype turned up many times. The V gene is TRBV5-5, the J gene TRBJ2-7; 8 nucleotides agree with TRBD2. The CDR3 runs to 18 residues. Unmatched junction bases numbered 19, after V lost 2 bases and J lost 6 bases. In germline, CDR1 is SGHKS, CDR2 YYEKEE (reference sequence). The CDR3 DNA follows: TGTGCCAGCAGCTTAGTTTTTCGGCTTGCAGCGGGAGAATTCGAGCAGTACTTC. The encoded protein is CASSLVFRLAAGEFEQYF.

This clonotype was recorded many times. The chain recombines TRBV28 with TRBJ2-7; 9 positions agree with TRBD1. V dropped 3 bases and J dropped 0; count of bases not matched to a gene: 9. The CDR3 length is 17 residues. Per the germline V gene, CDR1 is MDHEN and CDR2 is SYDVKM. CDR3 region: CASSFLSAGQGSYEQYF. CDR3 DNA: TGTGCCAGCAGTTTTTTGTCAGCGGGACAGGGCTCCTACGAGCAGTACTTC.

The rearrangement links TRBV6-5 to TRBJ2-7; 8 bases match TRBD1. V shed 0 bases and J 7 bases; nucleotides not matched to a gene: 5. The CDR3 is made up of 14 amino acids. Looked up from germline, CDR1 is MNHEY and CDR2 is SVGAGI. CDR3 region: CASSYSQGAREQYF. CDR3 DNA sequence: TGTGCCAGCAGTTACTCTCAGGGGGCGAGGGAGCAGTACTTC.

This clonotype was recorded at least ten times. The chain is built from TRBV2 and TRBJ1-2, with D tentatively TRBD1 (6 bases). The V gene's germline CDR1 is SNHLY and CDR2 FYNNEI. The CDR3 length is 14 residues. V was trimmed by 3 bases and J by 4 bases, leaving 12 bases between them. DNA for the CDR3: TGTGCCAGCAGTGATATTACAGGGACCTATGGCTACACCTTC. This translates into CASSDITGTYGYTF.

This clonotype showed up just a few times. The chain recombines TRBV28 with TRBJ1-2; 8 bases agree with TRBD1. Trimming at V came to 7 bases and at J to 3 bases, leaving 10 bases not matched to a gene. Per germline, CDR1 MDHEN and CDR2 SYDVKM. The CDR3 is made up of 15 amino acids. The CDR3 here is CASTFGGQGHYGYTF. The CDR3 bases are TGTGCCAGCACTTTCGGAGGACAGGGCCACTATGGCTACACCTTC.

This clonotype was found a few times. V and J are TRBV27 and TRBJ2-7; perhaps TRBD1 as D (6 bases). The CDR3 runs to 15 residues. Germline-derived CDR1 and CDR2 are MNHEY and SMNVEV (reference sequence). With 1 base removed from V and 2 bases from J, the gap between germline ends came to 12 bases. Here the CDR3 DNA reads TGTGCCAGCAGTTTATTCCGACAGGCCACCTACGAGCAGTACTTC. Translating gives CASSLFRQATYEQYF.

The genes are TRBV12-3 or TRBV12-4 and TRBJ1-6; D call uncertain. The CDR3 consists of 14 residues. Trimming took 3 bases from V and 7 from J, leaving 10 bases between them. CDR3 sequence: CASSLDGKNSPLHF. Written as DNA, the CDR3 is TGTGCCAGCAGTTTGGACGGGAAGAATTCACCCCTCCACTTT.

This rearrangement joins TRBV9 to TRBJ1-4; no clear D. The CDR3 is made up of 14 amino acids. Germline-derived CDR1 and CDR2 are SGDLS and YYNGEE. V lost 1 base to trimming and J lost 2 bases, with 6 bases between them. The CDR3: CASSVTLTNEKLFF. DNA for the CDR3: TGTGCCAGCAGCGTAACACTTACTAATGAAAAACTGTTTTTT.

This clonotype was found many times. This chain links TRBV2 with TRBJ2-5, with TRBD1 matching 10 bases. J was trimmed by 2 bases and V by 3 bases; bases with no gene match: 12. Looked up from germline, CDR1 is SNHLY and CDR2 is FYNNEI. This CDR3 region has 18 residues. CDR3 coding DNA: TGTGCCAGCAGTGATCCTATTCGACGACAGGGGGCTCAAGAGACCCAGTACTTC. It translates to CASSDPIRRQGAQETQYF. The entire variable domain, with the rest obtained from reference TRBV2 and TRBJ2-5, is as follows: EPEVTQTPSHQVTQMGQEVILRCVPISNHLYFYWYRQILGQKVEFLVSFYNNEISEKSEIFDDQFSVERPDGSNFTLKIRSTKLEDSAMYFCASSDPIRRQGAQETQYFGPGTRLLVL.

A few counts support this clonotype. V gene TRBV2 combines with J gene TRBJ1-5; a possible D gene is TRBD1 (5 bases). Trimming took off 6 bases at V and 0 bases at J, with 15 bases between the two ends. The CDR3 extends over 16 amino acids. Per germline, CDR1 SNHLY and CDR2 FYNNEI. Here the CDR3 reads CASSGKGTYSNQPQHF. CDR3 in DNA: TGTGCCAGCAGCGGGAAGGGGACCTATAGCAATCAGCCCCAGCATTTT.

The table lists this clonotype with many counts. The CDR3 DNA is TGCGCCAGCAGCTTGACAGTCGATGAGCAGTTCTTC. Translated, it gives CASSLTVDEQFF. The chain uses TRBV5-1 and TRBJ2-1; D is unresolved. The CDR3 sequence is 12 residues long. Germline V gives CDR1 SGHRS, CDR2 YFSETQ. Trimming left V 1 base short and J 8 bases short, with 7 bases between.